These 7 T cell receptor beta chains came from one sample sequenced in a study of shared clonotypes between healthy human individuals. Method: immunoSEQ multiplex PCR; TCRdb's copy keeps in-frame clones and lacks some. This sample has 2 million to 2.5 million clones, with about 92% found just once. Terminally differentiated effector memory CD45RA+ cells were excluded from the naive CD8 cells, which were CD45RO-negative and positively selected for CCR7. Sequencing used naive CD8+ T cells from PBMCs. The receptors stem from a young man in good health. Some clones in this sample may be carry-over from other donors' samples.

This chain joins TRBV14 and TRBJ2-2; TRBD1 is a possible D gene (6 bases). V dropped 0 bases and J dropped 4 bases, with 18 bases sitting between them. Per germline, CDR1 SGHDN and CDR2 FVKESK. This CDR3 is built from 18 residues. In DNA form, the CDR3 reads TGTGCCAGCAGCCAAGATCTCCAGACAGGAGCCGCCACCGGGGAGCTGTTTTTT. This codes for CASSQDLQTGAATGELFF.

The V call is TRBV6-6, the J call TRBJ2-1, with D maybe TRBD2 (5 bases). V was clipped by 4 bases and J by 5 bases, with 9 bases between them. The CDR3 is 13 amino acids. Germline V gene sequence: CDR1 MNHNY, CDR2 SVGAGI (reference sequence). The CDR3 region has the DNA TGTGCCAGCAGTTTCGGGGTCGACAATGAGCAGTTCTTC. It specifies CASSFGVDNEQFF.

The rearrangement uses TRBV2 and TRBJ2-7, with 11 positions matching TRBD1. V lost 8 bases to trimming and J lost 2 bases; unmatched junction nucleotides: 2. In germline, CDR1 is SNHLY, CDR2 FYNNEI. The CDR3 has 13 residues. The CDR3 spells CASGDRGAYEQYF. The CDR3 DNA sequence: TGTGCCAGCGGGGACAGGGGGGCCTACGAGCAGTACTTC.

The chain has TRBV7-9 and TRBJ2-5, with D uncertain. TRBJ2-7 matches the DNA end more closely, so the J call is doubtful. CDR1 and CDR2 from the germline V gene are SEHNR and FQNEAQ (reference sequence). The CDR3 extends over 14 amino acids. The CDR3 sequence is CASSSPALAYEQYF. The DNA for the CDR3 is TGTGCCAGCAGCTCACCGGCCCTTGCCTACGAGCAGTACTTC.

The rearrangement uses TRBV27 and TRBJ2-1, with 14 bases aligning to TRBD2. CDR3 length: 17 amino acids. V lost 5 bases to trimming and J lost 7 bases; unmatched junction nucleotides: 10. CDR1 is MNHEY, CDR2 SMNVEV, per germline (reference sequence). This CDR3 reads CASSLLTSGRVWNEQFF. The CDR3 DNA reads as TGTGCCAGCAGTCTCTTGACTAGCGGGAGGGTCTGGAATGAGCAGTTCTTC.

This rearrangement joins TRBV9 to TRBJ2-1; 7 nucleotides match TRBD2. Germline loops: CDR1 SGDLS, CDR2 YYNGEE. V shed 3 bases and J 3 bases; nucleotides not matched to a gene: 6. The CDR3 is 15 residues long. The CDR3 DNA follows: TGTGCCAGCAGCGCGTACGGGACTAACTACAATGAGCAGTTCTTC. Protein product: CASSAYGTNYNEQFF.

V is TRBV6-1 and J is TRBJ2-1; maybe TRBD2 (5 bases). From germline, CDR1 is MNHNS and CDR2 SASEGT. Trimming removed 3 bases at V and 9 bases at J, with 9 bases between. The CDR3 is made up of 12 amino acids. This CDR3 is CASSDLAAEQFF. CDR3 DNA: TGTGCCAGCAGTGACCTAGCTGCTGAGCAGTTCTTC.